This TCR beta chain was documented in a study of cytomegalovirus exposure and HLA in healthy donors. As regards this clone: Its antigen remains unidentified.

The PCR made use of 60 Vbeta and 13 Jbeta primers. The table came from immunoSEQ multiplex PCR; TCRdb's copy has only in-frame clones and leaves some out. The data contain about 140,000 clones, roughly 74% of them singletons. Notes on the study in general: TCR beta chain V- and J-gene trimming was linked, in a later analysis, to a missense variant in DCLRE1C. As a later analysis showed, several of the most significant clusters appeared to be linked to common viral pathogens. In vitro confirmation showed a few CMV-associated chains to be CMV antigen specific.

Germline CDR1 SGHKS, CDR2 YYEKEE (reference sequence). Trimming removed 5 bases from V and 4 bases from J; junction bases left unmatched: 4. The CDR3 runs 14 residues. This TCR was sampled from a man in his forties or fifties in good health and CMV-seronegative. Sequencing was performed on PBMCs. The chain employs TRBV5-5 and TRBJ1-5; TRBD1 matches 9 bases. For the CDR3, the DNA is TGTGCCAGCAGTTGGACAGGGGAGAATCAGCCCCAGCATTTT. Protein: CASSWTGENQPQHF.